Listed below are T cell receptor beta chains from one sample, sequenced in a study of cytomegalovirus exposure and HLA in healthy donors. Sequencing was performed with immunoSEQ multiplex PCR; in TCRdb, only in-frame clones are kept and a portion is missing. The table includes around 250,000 clones, roughly 91% detected once. The sample consisted of PBMCs. Receptors originate from a girl aged 2-10 years in good health and CMV-seronegative. The CDR3 runs from the conserved cysteine through the conserved F or W. D genes are given only for firm matches. Where a row states a size, it is once, few, many or the class of an expanded clone; other rows omit it.

d_gene: .
v_gene: TRBV6-6
j_gene: TRBJ1-5
abundance: .
CDR3nt: TGTGCCAGCATGAACCGAGATAGCAATCAGCCCCAGCATTTT
CDR3aa: CASMNRDSNQPQHF

d_gene: TRBD2
v_gene: TRBV5-6
j_gene: TRBJ2-7
abundance: .
CDR3nt: TGTGCCAGCAAACCGGGACTAGCGGAACCTTCCTACGAGCAGTACTTC
CDR3aa: CASKPGLAEPSYEQYF

d_gene: .
v_gene: TRBV11-2
j_gene: TRBJ1-4
abundance: .
CDR3nt: TGTGCCAGCAGCTTAGTGGTCAGTAAAGCAACTAATGAAAAACTGTTTTTT
CDR3aa: CASSLVVSKATNEKLFF

d_gene: .
v_gene: TRBV25-1
j_gene: TRBJ2-1
abundance: .
CDR3nt: TGTGCCAGCAGTGAATCCGGAGAGGGGGACATCTACAATGAGCAGTTCTTC
CDR3aa: CASSESGEGDIYNEQFF

d_gene: TRBD1
v_gene: TRBV7-9
j_gene: TRBJ2-7
abundance: .
CDR3nt: TGTGCCAGCAGCTCGCAGGCGGGGACAGGGGGCTCGGAGCAGTACTTC
CDR3aa: CASSSQAGTGGSEQYF

d_gene: TRBD1
v_gene: TRBV27
j_gene: TRBJ2-7
abundance: .
CDR3nt: TGTGCCAGCAGCCGGGACAGGGGTTACGAGCAGTACTTC
CDR3aa: CASSRDRGYEQYF

d_gene: .
v_gene: TRBV9
j_gene: TRBJ2-5
abundance: .
CDR3nt: TGTGCCAGCAGCGTAGGGGGGGGGCGGGAGACCCAGTACTTC
CDR3aa: CASSVGGGRETQYF

d_gene: .
v_gene: TRBV11-1
j_gene: TRBJ2-1
abundance: .
CDR3nt: TGTGCCAGCAGCTCTGTCAGAAACCTGCCCCATGAGCAGTTCTTC
CDR3aa: CASSSVRNLPHEQFF

d_gene: TRBD1
v_gene: TRBV5-4
j_gene: TRBJ2-7
abundance: .
CDR3nt: TGTGCCAGCAGCCCAGGACAGGGGGCGGGCGAGCAGTACTTC
CDR3aa: CASSPGQGAGEQYF

d_gene: .
v_gene: TRBV5-3
j_gene: TRBJ2-1
abundance: once
CDR3nt: TGTGCCAGAAGCTTCCTCGGACTTTTTAGCAATGAGCAGTTCTTC
CDR3aa: CARSFLGLFSNEQFF

d_gene: TRBD1
v_gene: TRBV11-1
j_gene: TRBJ1-6
abundance: .
CDR3nt: TGTGCCAGCAGCCCCGGGACAGGGAAGAATTCACCCCTCCACTTT
CDR3aa: CASSPGTGKNSPLHF

d_gene: TRBD1
v_gene: TRBV6-1
j_gene: TRBJ2-7
abundance: .
CDR3nt: TGTGCCAGCAGTTCCCGACAGGGCCTCCCCTACGAGCAGTACTTC
CDR3aa: CASSSRQGLPYEQYF

d_gene: TRBD2
v_gene: TRBV29-1
j_gene: TRBJ2-3
abundance: once
CDR3nt: TGCAGCGTATCCGGGACTAGCGGGGCTGGGGGCACAGATACGCAGTATTTT
CDR3aa: CSVSGTSGAGGTDTQYF

d_gene: .
v_gene: TRBV6-5
j_gene: TRBJ1-3
abundance: .
CDR3nt: TGTGCCAGCAGTTACTCAATGCAGGGGTTCCACACCATATATTTT
CDR3aa: CASSYSMQGFHTIYF

d_gene: TRBD2
v_gene: TRBV5-6
j_gene: TRBJ2-3
abundance: .
CDR3nt: TGTGCCAGCAGCTCGATAACTAGACTAGCGGATACGCAGTATTTT
CDR3aa: CASSSITRLADTQYF

d_gene: TRBD2
v_gene: TRBV5-1
j_gene: TRBJ2-5
abundance: few
CDR3nt: TGCGCCAGCAGCTTAGGACTAGCGGGGCAAGAGACCCAGTACTTC
CDR3aa: CASSLGLAGQETQYF

d_gene: TRBD2
v_gene: TRBV5-1
j_gene: TRBJ2-5
abundance: .
CDR3nt: TGCGCCAGCAGCTTGGCGCGGGGGTGGGCAGAGACCCAGTACTTC
CDR3aa: CASSLARGWAETQYF

d_gene: TRBD1
v_gene: TRBV19
j_gene: TRBJ1-3
abundance: .
CDR3nt: TGTGCCAGTATCGTGACAGGGACTGGAAACACCATATATTTT
CDR3aa: CASIVTGTGNTIYF

d_gene: TRBD2
v_gene: TRBV5-6
j_gene: TRBJ2-2
abundance: .
CDR3nt: TGTGCCAGCAGCTCATTTGCTAGCGGGAGAAGAGACACCGGGGAGCTGTTTTTT
CDR3aa: CASSSFASGRRDTGELFF